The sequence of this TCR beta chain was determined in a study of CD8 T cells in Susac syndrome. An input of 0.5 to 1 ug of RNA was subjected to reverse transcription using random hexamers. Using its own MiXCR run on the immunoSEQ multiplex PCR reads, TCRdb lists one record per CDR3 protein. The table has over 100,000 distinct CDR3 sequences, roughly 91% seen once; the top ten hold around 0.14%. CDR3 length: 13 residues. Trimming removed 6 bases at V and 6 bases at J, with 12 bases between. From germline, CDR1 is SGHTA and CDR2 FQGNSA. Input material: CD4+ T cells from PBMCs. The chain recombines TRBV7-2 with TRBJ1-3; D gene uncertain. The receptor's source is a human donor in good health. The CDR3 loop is CASSTWPANTIYF. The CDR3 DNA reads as TGTGCCAGCAGTACGTGGCCCGCAAACACCATATATTTT.